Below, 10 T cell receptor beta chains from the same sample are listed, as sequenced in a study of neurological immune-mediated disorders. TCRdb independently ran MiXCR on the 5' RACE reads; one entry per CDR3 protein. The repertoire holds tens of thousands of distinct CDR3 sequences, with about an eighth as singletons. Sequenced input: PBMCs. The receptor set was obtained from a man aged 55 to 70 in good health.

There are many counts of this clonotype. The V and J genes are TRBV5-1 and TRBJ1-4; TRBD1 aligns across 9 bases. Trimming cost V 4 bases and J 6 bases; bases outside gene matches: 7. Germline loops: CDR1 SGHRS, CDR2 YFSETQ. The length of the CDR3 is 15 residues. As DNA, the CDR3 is TGCGCCAGCAGCCCCACCGGGACAGGGCATGAAAAACTGTTTTTT. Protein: CASSPTGTGHEKLFF.

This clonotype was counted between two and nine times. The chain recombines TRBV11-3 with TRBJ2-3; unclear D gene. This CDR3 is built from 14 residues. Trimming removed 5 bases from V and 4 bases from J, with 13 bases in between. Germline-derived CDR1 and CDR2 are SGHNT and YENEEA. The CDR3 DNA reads TGTGCCAGCAGCCCCGACCTGGCCGCAGATACGCAGTATTTT. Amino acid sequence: CASSPDLAADTQYF.

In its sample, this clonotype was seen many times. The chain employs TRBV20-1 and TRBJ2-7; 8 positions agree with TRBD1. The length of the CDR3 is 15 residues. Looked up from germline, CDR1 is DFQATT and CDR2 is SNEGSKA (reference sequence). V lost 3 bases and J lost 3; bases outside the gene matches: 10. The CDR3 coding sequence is TGCAGTGCTAGCGGTGGACAGGGACGAGGCTACGAGCAGTACTTC. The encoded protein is CSASGGQGRGYEQYF.

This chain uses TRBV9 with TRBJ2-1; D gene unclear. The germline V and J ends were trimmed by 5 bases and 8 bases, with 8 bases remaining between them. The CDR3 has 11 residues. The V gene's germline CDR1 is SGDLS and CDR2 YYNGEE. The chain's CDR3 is CASRGRDEQFF. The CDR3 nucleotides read TGTGCCAGCAGAGGGCGCGATGAGCAGTTCTTC.

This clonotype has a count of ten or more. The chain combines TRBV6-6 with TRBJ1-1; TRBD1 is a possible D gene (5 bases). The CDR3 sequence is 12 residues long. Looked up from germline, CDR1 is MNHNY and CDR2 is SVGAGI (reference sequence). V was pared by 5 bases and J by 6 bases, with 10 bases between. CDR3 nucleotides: TGTGCCAGCAGTCCCGGGACCGCTGAAGCTTTCTTT. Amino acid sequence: CASSPGTAEAFF.

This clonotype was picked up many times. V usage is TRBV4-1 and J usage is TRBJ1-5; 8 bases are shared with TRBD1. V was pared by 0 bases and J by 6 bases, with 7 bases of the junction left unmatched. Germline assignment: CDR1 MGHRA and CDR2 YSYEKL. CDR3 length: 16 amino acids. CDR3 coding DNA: TGCGCCAGCAGCCAAGAGGGCAGGGGGCAGGGTCAGCCCCAGCATTTT. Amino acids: CASSQEGRGQGQPQHF.

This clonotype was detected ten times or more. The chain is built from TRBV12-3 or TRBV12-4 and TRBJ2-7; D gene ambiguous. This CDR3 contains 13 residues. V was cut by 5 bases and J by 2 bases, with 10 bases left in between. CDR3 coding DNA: TGTGCCAGCAGTCTGGCCCAGGCCTACGAGCAGTACTTC. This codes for CASSLAQAYEQYF.

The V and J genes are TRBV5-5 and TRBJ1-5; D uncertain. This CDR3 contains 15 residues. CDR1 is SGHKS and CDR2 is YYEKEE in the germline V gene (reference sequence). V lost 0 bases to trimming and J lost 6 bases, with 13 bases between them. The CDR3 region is CASSLVEGRTQPQHF. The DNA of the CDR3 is TGTGCCAGCAGCTTGGTGGAGGGAAGAACTCAGCCCCAGCATTTT.

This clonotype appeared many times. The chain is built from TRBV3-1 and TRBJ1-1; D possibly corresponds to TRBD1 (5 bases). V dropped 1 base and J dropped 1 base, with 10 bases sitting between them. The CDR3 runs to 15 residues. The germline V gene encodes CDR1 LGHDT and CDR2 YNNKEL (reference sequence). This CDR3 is CASSQAMRGNTEAFF. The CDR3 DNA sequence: TGTGCCAGCAGCCAAGCCATGAGGGGGAACACTGAAGCTTTCTTT.

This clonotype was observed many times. For the CDR3, the DNA is TGCGCCAGCAGCCAAGGATCGACAGGCTTCGGCTCTGGGGCCAACGTCCTGACTTTC. Protein sequence: CASSQGSTGFGSGANVLTF. The chain uses TRBV4-3 and TRBJ2-6, with D possibly TRBD1 on 6 matching bases. Germline V gene lookup returns CDR1 LGHNA and CDR2 YSLEER. The length of the CDR3 is 19 residues. Trimming removed 1 base at V and 0 bases at J, with 16 bases between.